Below, 17 T cell receptor beta chains from the same sample are listed, as sequenced in a study of T-cell reconstitution after alpha-beta-depleted transplantation in children. This sample's TCRbeta library carried unique molecular identifier barcodes. A single record per CDR3 protein comes from TCRdb applying MiXCR to the PCR reads. The sample has 44,000 or so distinct CDR3 sequences, about 9.3% seen once; the top ten hold roughly 28%. The sample consisted of PBMCs, mostly from graft donor cells, taken 60 days after TCRalphabeta/CD19-depleted stem cell transplant. These TCRs come from a male patient aged 2-9 years who had a stem cell transplant for chronic granulomatous disease, so the T cells may come from the graft donor.

This clonotype showed up many times. The rearrangement uses TRBV6-2 or TRBV6-3 and TRBJ1-5, with TRBD1 matching 9 bases. The germline CDR1 and CDR2 sequences are MNHEY and SVGEGT. This CDR3 has 14 amino acids. V shed 5 bases and J 5 bases; nucleotides not matched to a gene: 4. CDR3 region: CASSGTGIHQPQHF. CDR3 nucleotide sequence: TGTGCCAGCAGTGGGACAGGGATTCATCAGCCCCAGCATTTT.

This clonotype was seen repeatedly, ten times or more. DNA for the CDR3: TGTGCCAGCAGTGATCACTTTGTGAACACTGAAGCTTTCTTT. Amino acid sequence: CASSDHFVNTEAFF. The V and J genes are TRBV27 and TRBJ1-1; no firm D call. Germline CDR1 and CDR2: MNHEY and SMNVEV (reference sequence). V gave up 5 bases and J gave up 0 bases, with 10 bases separating them. This CDR3 is built from 14 residues.

This clonotype showed up just a few times. V usage is TRBV11-2 and J usage is TRBJ2-5, with unresolved D. Trimming cost V 2 bases and J 7 bases, with 8 bases left between them. The CDR3 is made up of 12 amino acids. Germline V gene lookup returns CDR1 SGHAT and CDR2 FQNNGV. This CDR3 reads CASSLPSGTQYF. Here the CDR3 DNA reads TGTGCCAGCAGCTTACCCTCGGGGACCCAGTACTTC.

This clonotype has a count of ten or more. The chain links TRBV20-1 to TRBJ2-5, with 9 bases identical to TRBD2. CDR3 length: 21 residues. CDR1 DFQATT and CDR2 SNEGSKA come from the germline V gene (reference sequence). V lost 0 bases to trimming and J lost 2 bases; unmatched junction nucleotides: 22. This chain's CDR3 is CSARDGADTFRTSATQETQYF. The CDR3 nucleotides read TGCAGTGCTAGAGATGGGGCTGACACTTTTCGGACTAGCGCCACACAAGAGACCCAGTACTTC.

This clonotype was counted many times. The CDR3 spells CSATKTSGRGVETQYF. DNA for the CDR3: TGCAGTGCCACCAAGACTAGCGGGAGAGGGGTGGAGACCCAGTACTTC. This chain uses TRBV20-1 with TRBJ2-5, with 12 bases fitting TRBD2. The CDR3 is 16 residues long. CDR1 and CDR2 from the germline V gene are DFQATT and SNEGSKA (reference sequence). V lost 6 bases, J lost 5 bases, and 13 bases stayed unmatched.

The sample holds a few counts of this clonotype. J is TRBJ2-7 and V is TRBV5-8; D may be TRBD2 (7 bases). The CDR3 covers 17 residues. Per the germline V gene, CDR1 is SGHTS and CDR2 is YDEGEE. Trimming stripped 0 bases from V and 2 bases from J, with 18 bases between. The CDR3 region has the DNA TGTGCCAGCAGCTTGGATTGGGGGCGGGGGAGCACCTACGAGCAGTACTTC. Encoded protein: CASSLDWGRGSTYEQYF.

The CDR3 region has the DNA TGCAGTGGTAAGGATCCGGGCAGCGGGACCAAGCTTGCGAACACCGGGGAGCTGTTTTTT. Encoded protein: CSGKDPGSGTKLANTGELFF. The chain uses TRBV20-1 and TRBJ2-2, with 7 bases lining up with TRBD2. CDR1 and CDR2 (germline): DFQATT, SNEGSKA (reference sequence). V lost 7 bases, J lost 0 bases, and 23 bases stayed unmatched. The CDR3 loop spans 20 amino acids.

This clonotype was picked up many times. The V and J genes are TRBV6-4 and TRBJ2-2, with D tentatively TRBD1 (6 bases). V dropped 6 bases and J dropped 2 bases, with 10 bases sitting between them. The germline CDR1 and CDR2 sequences are MRHNA and SNTAGT. This CDR3 is built from 14 residues. The CDR3 loop reads CASRRTANTGELFF. The DNA of the CDR3 is TGTGCCAGCAGACGGACAGCCAACACCGGGGAGCTGTTTTTT.

The table lists this clonotype with many counts. The V and J genes are TRBV20-1 and TRBJ2-3; 8 positions agree with TRBD2. With 2 bases clipped from V and 3 bases from J, the junction kept 7 bases outside the gene matches. This CDR3 comprises 15 residues. Germline V lookup: CDR1 DFQATT, CDR2 SNEGSKA (reference sequence). Here the CDR3 reads CSARLAGGWTDTQYF. The CDR3 nucleotides are TGCAGTGCTAGACTAGCGGGCGGATGGACAGATACGCAGTATTTT.

This clonotype was detected many times. The rearrangement links TRBV29-1 to TRBJ1-1, with D tentatively TRBD1 (6 bases). The CDR3 runs to 14 residues. The V end was cut by 6 bases, the J end by 0 bases, with 14 bases between. Germline CDR1 reads SQVTM; CDR2 reads ANQGSEA. The CDR3 is CSVDPRGLNTEAFF. CDR3 sequence (DNA): TGCAGCGTGGATCCCAGGGGCCTGAACACTGAAGCTTTCTTT. The full variable domain, its missing parts supplied by reference TRBV29-1 and TRBJ1-1, is SAVISQKPSRDICQRGTSLTIQCQVDSQVTMMFWYRQQPGQSLTLIATANQGSEATYESGFVIDKFPISRPNLTFSTLTVSNMSPEDSSIYLCSVDPRGLNTEAFFGQGTRLTVV.

Ten or more counts support this clonotype. The genes are TRBV11-2 and TRBJ1-5, with D possibly TRBD1 on 6 matching bases. Trimming removed 5 bases at V and 0 bases at J, with 11 bases between. Germline values: CDR1 SGHAT, CDR2 FQNNGV. The length of the CDR3 is 15 residues. CDR3 DNA sequence: TGTGCCAGCAGCCCAGGGGTGGGTAGCAATCAGCCCCAGCATTTT. Translating it yields CASSPGVGSNQPQHF.

Of note for this clonotype: A much larger clonotype is one base distant, so this may be a read error. The chain uses TRBV20-1 and TRBJ2-7, with no clear D. Between the trimmed V and J ends, which lost 3 bases and 3 bases, there was a span of 18 bases. Germline values: CDR1 DFQATT, CDR2 SNEGSKA (reference sequence). The CDR3 has 15 residues. DNA for the CDR3: TGCAGTGCTAGGTTTAGGGCAAGTAAAGTCTACGAGCAGTACTTC. It yields the protein CSARFRASKVYEQYF.

Comment on this clonotype: A read error is possible here, since a much larger clone lies one base away. This chain connects TRBV3-1 to TRBJ2-7; D is possibly TRBD1 (5 bases). Germline lookup yields CDR1 LGHDT and CDR2 YNNKEL (reference sequence). This CDR3 contains 15 residues. The CDR3 loop is CATSPRRVSSYEQYF. For the CDR3, the DNA is TGTGCCACCAGCCCTCGCAGGGTTAGCTCCTACGAGCAGTACTTC.

This clonotype was counted ten times or more. This CDR3 is CATSDASTSGRVHEQFF. The CDR3 region has the DNA TGTGCCACCAGTGACGCTAGCACTAGCGGGAGGGTCCACGAGCAGTTCTTC. The J gene is TRBJ2-1, the V gene TRBV24-1; 13 nucleotides align to TRBD2. Germline CDR1 reads KGHDR; CDR2 reads SFDVKD. CDR3 size: 17 residues. The trim removed 4 bases at V and 10 bases at J, leaving 12 bases unmatched.

The table lists this clonotype with many counts. The chain has TRBV29-1 and TRBJ2-3, with 15 bases fitting TRBD2. The CDR3 consists of 15 residues. Germline V gives CDR1 SQVTM, CDR2 ANQGSEA. J gave up 5 bases and V 4 bases, and 4 bases lay outside the gene matches. CDR3 in DNA: TGCAGCGTTGCGGGACTAGCGGGAGGCAGAGATACGCAGTATTTT. It specifies CSVAGLAGGRDTQYF.

This clonotype was observed many times. The chain employs TRBV27 and TRBJ1-1; D is perhaps TRBD1 (6 bases). V lost 4 bases, J lost 1 base, and 16 bases lay in between. The germline CDR1 and CDR2 sequences are MNHEY and SMNVEV (reference sequence). The CDR3 extends over 16 amino acids. The DNA of the CDR3 is TGTGCCAGCAGTTCCCTCCCCGGGGGCGCGAACACTGAAGCTTTCTTT. This gives the protein CASSSLPGGANTEAFF.

This clonotype was counted many times. V usage is TRBV20-1 and J usage is TRBJ2-1; D unclear. The CDR3 is made up of 16 amino acids. Deletions cut 5 bases from V and 5 bases from J, with 22 bases between. CDR1 DFQATT and CDR2 SNEGSKA come from the germline V gene (reference sequence). The CDR3 DNA sequence: TGCAGTGCTCCAGAGTGGTCTAACCTTCTGAACAATGAGCAGTTCTTC. This translates into CSAPEWSNLLNNEQFF.